The sample holds many counts of the clone carrying this T cell receptor beta chain. Its antigen is currently unknown. This specimen comes from a study of CD8+CD57+ T cells in acquired aplastic anemia. Findings and limits, study-wide: Patients and controls were found to share 25 to 30 CD8+ CDR3 sequences. In CD8+ cells, Simpson's diversity showed no significant difference between patients and controls.

TCR beta VDJ and CDR3 were profiled, and genomic DNA was the template. MiXCR was run by TCRdb on the reads, yielding one entry per CDR3 protein. The table has hundreds of thousands of distinct CDR3 sequences, around 45% seen once. Only patients with CD8+CD57+ cell expansion on flow cytometry were chosen for sequencing. Diagnosis of severe acquired aplastic anemia applied to all patients. Patients were untreated when blood was sampled. Specimen: sorted CD4+, CD8+, or CD8+CD57+ T cells (not recorded which) from PBMCs. This TCR came from a human donor with aplastic anemia.

CDR3 residues: CASSPGLAGVREQYF. CDR3 bases: TGTGCCAGCAGTCCCGGACTAGCGGGAGTTCGCGAGCAGTACTTC. The V call is TRBV27, the J call TRBJ2-7, with 13 bases identical to TRBD2. This CDR3 spans 15 amino acids. V lost 5 bases to trimming and J lost 6 bases; unmatched junction nucleotides: 7. Germline CDR1 reads MNHEY; CDR2 reads SMNVEV (reference sequence).